The clone carrying this T cell receptor beta chain was counted ten times or more. What it recognizes is unknown. This entry comes from a study of human T cells and chemical hapten exposure. Background on the study: Affected patients, primarily female, had alopecia areata, totalis or universalis.

This sample's time point: patch test 1, 2 weeks after DPC sensitization. Treatment of the sample: therapeutic diphenylcyclopropenone sensitization with weekly scalp DPC. Study results and caveats: Relative to controls, expanded TCRs formed significantly more large CDR3 similarity clusters.

TCRdb itself ran the RACE reads through MiXCR, one entry per CDR3 protein. The sample includes 300,000 to 350,000 distinct CDR3 sequences, around 6.9% of them seen just once. This specimen consisted of whole blood, obtained in connection with sensitization to the hapten diphenylcyclopropenone (DPC). The TCR was taken from a woman aged 18-29 years with alopecia areata. Some clones in this sample may be carry-over from other donors' samples.

In DNA, the CDR3 is TGTGCCACAGGACACGGGGACACTGAAGCTTTCTTT. Amino acid sequence: CATGHGDTEAFF. V and J are TRBV10-3 and TRBJ1-1; D possibly corresponds to TRBD1 (5 bases). Deletions cut 10 bases from V and 3 bases from J, with 12 bases between. The CDR3 spans 12 residues. Germline V gives CDR1 ENHRY, CDR2 SYGVKD.